The T cell receptor beta chain under discussion was sequenced for a study of siplizumab effects on memory and regulatory T cells. Study findings and constraints: A small minority of alloreactive clones were mapped to unstimulated subsets. Treatment with siplizumab left mappable alloreactive CD4+ clones averaging approximately 62% Treg-derived, compared with 25% to 30% in controls.

Per individual sample, about 10^5 TCR templates were assayed. Generated by immunoSEQ multiplex PCR, the TCRdb table keeps only in-frame clones and is missing some. The table shows tens of thousands of clones, with approximately 93% occurring only once. As regards this clone: Its matching antigen is unknown.

Sequencing input: CD8+ T cells sorted from blood. This sequence originates from a human donor in good health.

The CDR3 here is CASSNLRQGIHEQYF. The CDR3, as DNA: TGTGCCAGCAGCAACCTGAGACAGGGGATTCACGAGCAGTACTTC. This chain connects TRBV11-3 to TRBJ2-7; 8 nucleotides line up with TRBD1. V was pared by 5 bases and J by 5 bases, with 11 bases of the junction left unmatched. The CDR3 length is 15 residues. Germline lookup yields CDR1 SGHNT and CDR2 YENEEA.